The clone carrying this T cell receptor (beta chain) has a handful of counts. The data were obtained in a study of T cells after yellow fever vaccination. TCRdb re-derived calls from the 5' RACE reads in MiXCR, one entry per CDR3 protein. This repertoire shows approximately 260,000 distinct CDR3 sequences, around 5.3% found once; its top ten account for around 3.3%. This CDR3 has 13 amino acids. Trimming removed 5 bases from V and 3 bases from J, with 10 bases in between. Looked up from germline, CDR1 is SGHAT and CDR2 is FQNNGV. The chain links TRBV11-2 to TRBJ1-2, with D tentatively TRBD1 (6 bases). The specimen comprised CD4+ T cells sorted from PBMCs, sampled on the day of the yellow fever booster vaccination. The source of this sequence is a man aged 18 to 35 who received the YFV17D yellow fever vaccine. CDR3 amino acids: CASSPGADYGYTF. CDR3 in DNA: TGTGCCAGCAGCCCAGGGGCCGACTATGGCTACACCTTC.